Below are 32 T cell receptor beta chains sequenced from a single sample in a study of vaccination and CD4 T cells after COVID-19. Cultured CD4+ T cell DNA was sequenced using the Oncomine TCR Beta short-read assay. TCRdb re-analysed the PCR reads in MiXCR, keeping a single row per CDR3 protein. The sample consists of about 17,000 distinct CDR3 sequences, over 30% of them appearing once. Treatment here: roughly 10-day PBMC culture with coronavirus spike peptide pools or control peptides (ViraFEST assay). For these receptors, no antigen is known. The sequenced material came from CD4+ T cells from blood, cultured in vitro. The receptors were sampled from a human donor who had recovered from COVID-19.

This clonotype was seen a single time. This chain uses TRBV6-1 with TRBJ2-5, with TRBD2 identical over 13 bases. This CDR3 contains 20 residues. Trimming took 7 bases from V and 7 from J; bases not matched to a gene: 24. Germline V lookup: CDR1 MNHNS, CDR2 SASEGT. CDR3 sequence: CASTLLGLAGNPSVTVTQYF. CDR3 coding DNA: TGTGCCAGCACCTTACTGGGACTAGCGGGAAATCCCTCAGTCACGGTGACCCAGTACTTC.

For this clonotype: One end of the junction fails to match germline, which may point to a read error. This sequence joins TRBV6-5 and TRBJ1-4, with D perhaps matching TRBD1 (5 bases). In germline, CDR1 is MNHEY, CDR2 SVGAGI. This CDR3 has 13 residues. The CDR3 spells CASSWGAEERLFF. CDR3 coding DNA: TGTGCCAGCAGTTGGGGCGCCGAAGAAAGACTGTTTTTT.

V gene TRBV24-1 combines with J gene TRBJ2-1; D is perhaps TRBD1 (6 bases). V lost 3 bases and J 6 bases, leaving 14 bases between the germline ends. Germline CDR1 reads KGHDR; CDR2 reads SFDVKD. CDR3 size: 15 residues. The CDR3 here is CATSDPDRIGNEQFF. The CDR3 DNA sequence: TGTGCCACCAGTGATCCCGACAGGATCGGCAATGAGCAGTTCTTC.

The chain couples TRBV4-1 to TRBJ2-3; perhaps TRBD1 as D (6 bases). Trimming removed 9 bases at V and 0 bases at J, with 16 bases between. Germline assignment: CDR1 MGHRA and CDR2 YSYEKL. CDR3 length: 15 residues. In nucleotides, the CDR3 is TGCGCCAGTAAAGCGAACAGGGTTAGCACAGATACGCAGTATTTT. Translated, it gives CASKANRVSTDTQYF.

V gene TRBV30 combines with J gene TRBJ2-2; the D gene is possibly TRBD1 (6 bases). The CDR3 has 15 amino acids. The V end was cut by 0 bases, the J end by 5 bases, with 13 bases between. The germline V gene encodes CDR1 GTSNPN and CDR2 SVGIG (reference sequence). This CDR3 is CAWSVQMTGTGELFF. In nucleotides, the CDR3 is TGTGCCTGGAGTGTACAAATGACAGGAACCGGGGAGCTGTTTTTT.

J is TRBJ2-3 and V is TRBV20-1, with D perhaps TRBD1 (5 bases). The CDR3 has 13 amino acids. CDR1 and CDR2 (germline): DFQATT, SNEGSKA (reference sequence). The CDR3 reads CIPEPRDTDTQYF. In nucleotides, the CDR3 is TGCATCCCCGAGCCCAGGGACACAGATACGCAGTATTTT.

The rearrangement joins TRBV7-8 to TRBJ1-6, with D maybe TRBD1 (6 bases). V shed 0 bases and J shed 0 bases, with 18 bases lying between them. Per the germline V gene, CDR1 is SGHVS and CDR2 is FQNEAQ. The CDR3 runs 20 residues. The CDR3 loop is CASSLAVQGSSSSYNSPLHF. As DNA, the CDR3 is TGTGCCAGCAGCTTAGCGGTCCAGGGGTCAAGTAGCTCCTATAATTCACCCCTCCACTTT.

The V gene is TRBV5-1, the J gene TRBJ2-3; a possible D gene is TRBD1 (6 bases). V lost 1 base, J lost 3 bases, and 15 bases lay in between. This CDR3 is built from 16 residues. Germline CDR1 is SGHRS and CDR2 is YFSETQ. CDR3 sequence (DNA): TGCGCCAGCAGCTTGATGTTCAGGGGATGGACAGATACGCAGTATTTT. Its protein product is CASSLMFRGWTDTQYF.

The chain links TRBV6-1 to TRBJ2-7; 9 nucleotides align to TRBD1. Germline V gene data show CDR1 as MNHNS and CDR2 as SASEGT. CDR3 length equals 15 residues. V shed 5 bases, J shed 0 bases, and the junction held 5 bases outside the gene matches. The DNA of the CDR3 is TGTGCCAGCAGTCAACCGGGACAGGGCTCCTACGAGCAGTACTTC. It translates to CASSQPGQGSYEQYF.

The chain recombines TRBV5-4 with TRBJ2-3, with 8 bases aligning to TRBD1. CDR1 is SGHNT and CDR2 is YYREEE in the germline V gene (reference sequence). V lost 1 base and J lost 0; bases outside the gene matches: 1. CDR3 size: 15 residues. CDR3 in amino acids: CASSLRDRSTDTQYF. Written as DNA, the CDR3 is TGTGCCAGCAGCTTGAGGGACAGGAGCACAGATACGCAGTATTTT.

The chain employs TRBV19 and TRBJ1-1, with 7 bases matching TRBD1. The CDR3 is made up of 15 amino acids. CDR1 and CDR2 from the germline V gene are LNHDA and SQIVND (reference sequence). Unmatched junction bases numbered 9, after V lost 4 bases and J lost 4 bases. The DNA of the CDR3 is TGTGCCAGTAGTAAGACAGGGCAAGGGGGCACTGAAGCTTTCTTT. Translated, it gives CASSKTGQGGTEAFF.

The rearrangement links TRBV6-2 or TRBV6-3 to TRBJ2-2, with D maybe TRBD2 (5 bases). There are 16 residues in the CDR3. Trimming took off 7 bases at V and 4 bases at J, with 19 bases between the two ends. Per germline, CDR1 MNHEY and CDR2 SVGEGT. CDR3 nucleotides: TGTGCCAGCATTCCCCCCGAGGGAAGATCCACCGGGGAGCTGTTTTTT. It encodes CASIPPEGRSTGELFF.

The J gene is TRBJ2-7, the V gene TRBV2; D is uncertain. Germline V lookup: CDR1 SNHLY, CDR2 FYNNEI. This CDR3 has 13 amino acids. V lost 8 bases, J lost 0 bases, and 11 bases lay in between. The DNA of the CDR3 is TGTGCCAGCCGGACCATAAACTCCTACGAGCAGTACTTC. Its translation is CASRTINSYEQYF.

The CDR3 here is CASSQTATNEKLFF. Written as DNA, the CDR3 is TGCGCCAGCAGCCAGACAGCAACTAATGAAAAACTGTTTTTT. The V gene is TRBV4-1, the J gene TRBJ1-4, with D possibly TRBD1 on 5 matching bases. Trimming pared 3 bases from V and 0 bases from J, leaving 5 bases between. The V gene's germline CDR1 is MGHRA and CDR2 YSYEKL. The CDR3 spans 14 residues.

This chain joins TRBV5-4 and TRBJ2-2, with 8 bases matching TRBD2. CDR1 SGHNT and CDR2 YYREEE come from the germline V gene (reference sequence). CDR3 length: 16 amino acids. V gave up 1 base and J gave up 4 bases; unmatched junction bases: 6. The CDR3 region has the DNA TGTGCCAGCAGCTTGCGAGCGGGAGACCCCACCGGGGAGCTGTTTTTT. It specifies CASSLRAGDPTGELFF.

The chain carries TRBV6-1 and TRBJ1-1; D is possibly TRBD1 (5 bases). With 9 bases removed from V and 0 bases from J, the gap between germline ends came to 14 bases. The germline V gene encodes CDR1 MNHNS and CDR2 SASEGT. The CDR3 extends over 14 amino acids. CDR3 sequence: CASRDSGLNTEAFF. The CDR3 DNA follows: TGTGCCAGTCGGGACTCCGGGCTGAACACTGAAGCTTTCTTT.

The gene calls are TRBV28 and TRBJ1-5, with no clear D. Germline lookup yields CDR1 MDHEN and CDR2 SYDVKM. Trimming pared 3 bases from V and 5 bases from J, leaving 11 bases between. This CDR3 is built from 14 residues. The CDR3 loop is CASSFPESYQPQHF. The CDR3 region has the DNA TGTGCCAGCAGTTTCCCAGAGTCCTATCAGCCCCAGCATTTT.

This clonotype has only a few counts. This chain uses TRBV11-3 with TRBJ2-3, with 9 nucleotides matching TRBD2. Germline V gives CDR1 SGHNT, CDR2 YENEEA. The trim removed 5 bases at V and 6 bases at J, leaving 12 bases unmatched. CDR3 size: 16 residues. The CDR3 sequence is CASSLGRREGLDTQYF. CDR3 coding DNA: TGTGCCAGCAGCCTAGGGCGGCGGGAGGGCCTGGATACGCAGTATTTT.

This clonotype was detected a few times. The chain recombines TRBV2 with TRBJ2-5; D is possibly TRBD2 (5 bases). Germline assignment: CDR1 SNHLY and CDR2 FYNNEI. The CDR3 is 12 residues long. V lost 8 bases and J 5 bases, leaving 12 bases between the germline ends. The CDR3: CASGGYSETQYF. The CDR3, as DNA: TGTGCCAGCGGAGGTTACTCGGAGACCCAGTACTTC.

This clonotype appeared a few times. The V and J genes are TRBV23-1 and TRBJ1-5; the match to TRBD1 covers 7 bases. TRBV23-1 qualifies as an ORF whose function is uncertain. J was trimmed by 9 bases and V by 6 bases; bases with no gene match: 14. This CDR3 is 15 amino acids long. CDR3 residues: CASSPRQGPFRPQHF. Here the CDR3 DNA reads TGCGCCAGCAGCCCTCGACAGGGACCCTTTAGGCCCCAGCATTTT.

The V gene is TRBV19, the J gene TRBJ1-1; D gene ambiguous. V lost 2 bases to trimming and J lost 5 bases, with 9 bases between them. This CDR3 has 13 residues. Germline lookup yields CDR1 LNHDA and CDR2 SQIVND (reference sequence). Here the CDR3 DNA reads TGTGCCAGTAGTATAACCGGCGAAACTGAAGCTTTCTTT. Translation: CASSITGETEAFF.

For this clonotype: A read error may produce the germline difference seen at one junction end. The rearrangement uses TRBV19 and TRBJ2-3; TRBD2 matches 13 bases. The CDR3 has 16 amino acids. The germline CDR1 and CDR2 sequences are LNHDA and SQIVND (reference sequence). This CDR3 reads CASSLEGLAGTDTQYF. The CDR3 DNA follows: TGTGCCAGTAGTCTAGAGGGACTAGCGGGGACAGATACGCAGTATTTT.

V is TRBV7-2 and J is TRBJ2-7, with 13 bases identical to TRBD2. Germline values: CDR1 SGHTA, CDR2 FQGNSA. The CDR3 has 16 residues. After removal of 4 bases from V and 2 bases from J, the junction contained 5 bases not matched to a gene. The CDR3 DNA reads as TGTGCCAGCAGCTACGGGACTAGCGGGGAAGCCTACGAGCAGTACTTC. Amino acid sequence: CASSYGTSGEAYEQYF.

The rearrangement uses TRBV7-6 and TRBJ2-2; D tentatively fits TRBD1 or TRBD2 (5 bases each). Per the germline V gene, CDR1 is SGHVS and CDR2 is FNYEAQ. Trimming left V 3 bases short and J 5 bases short, with 7 bases between. The CDR3 consists of 13 residues. The CDR3 sequence: CASSFGTTGELFF. CDR3 in DNA: TGTGCCAGCAGCTTCGGGACGACCGGGGAGCTGTTTTTT.

The chain links TRBV19 to TRBJ2-7, with TRBD2 matching 8 bases. With V trimmed by 7 bases and J by 1 base, 6 bases remained unmatched. CDR1 and CDR2 (germline): LNHDA, SQIVND (reference sequence). CDR3 length: 14 residues. In nucleotides, the CDR3 is TGTGCCAGTAAGACTAGCGCAAGTTCCTACGAGCAGTACTTC. Translating it yields CASKTSASSYEQYF.

The chain uses TRBV20-1 and TRBJ1-4; unclear D gene. Per germline, CDR1 DFQATT and CDR2 SNEGSKA (reference sequence). This CDR3 comprises 15 residues. V was cut by 0 bases and J by 8 bases, with 16 bases left in between. In DNA, the CDR3 is TGCAGTGCTAGAGATTCGGGTACGATTGGAGAAAAACTGTTTTTT. Translating it yields CSARDSGTIGEKLFF.

By sample share, this clonotype is medium-sized. V and J are TRBV20-1 and TRBJ2-2, with 11 nucleotides matching TRBD2. The J segment lost 4 bases and the V segment lost 5 bases, leaving 3 bases of the junction unmatched. This CDR3 comprises 14 residues. The germline gives CDR1 DFQATT, CDR2 SNEGSKA (reference sequence). DNA for the CDR3: TGCAGTGCTCCCGGGACTAGCGGCACCGGGGAGCTGTTTTTT. Amino acids: CSAPGTSGTGELFF.

V is TRBV20-1 and J is TRBJ1-1, with 9 nucleotides matching TRBD1. The V segment lost 6 bases and the J segment 1 base; nucleotides outside the gene matches: 3. CDR1 and CDR2 (germline): DFQATT, SNEGSKA (reference sequence). This CDR3 is 13 amino acids long. The DNA for the CDR3 is TGCAGTGCAGCGGACAGGGGGAACACTGAAGCTTTCTTT. It codes for CSAADRGNTEAFF.

The gene calls are TRBV18 and TRBJ1-5; D is undetermined. Germline loops: CDR1 KGHSH, CDR2 LQKENI. The CDR3 loop spans 13 amino acids. Trimming shortened V by 4 bases and J by 4 bases, and 8 bases separated the two germline ends. The CDR3 reads CASSRTANQPQHF. CDR3 nucleotide sequence: TGTGCCAGCTCACGGACCGCGAATCAGCCCCAGCATTTT.

This clonotype occurred a few times. The chain has TRBV7-9 and TRBJ1-1; no reliable D call. The CDR3 has 16 residues. The V end lost 5 bases, the J end lost 3 bases, and 19 bases lay between the germline ends. Germline V gives CDR1 SEHNR, CDR2 FQNEAQ (reference sequence). CDR3 region: CASSNYDKTGDTEAFF. Written as DNA, the CDR3 is TGTGCCAGCAGCAACTACGACAAAACTGGGGACACTGAAGCTTTCTTT.

The chain uses TRBV4-1 and TRBJ1-2; D remains unclear. The CDR3 spans 14 residues. In germline, CDR1 is MGHRA, CDR2 YSYEKL. Trimming shortened V by 0 bases and J by 4 bases, and 9 bases separated the two germline ends. CDR3 DNA sequence: TGCGCCAGCAGCCAAGAGGGCCAGCTCTATGGCTACACCTTC. Its protein product is CASSQEGQLYGYTF.

The genes are TRBV20-1 and TRBJ2-7; D uncertain. This CDR3 contains 15 residues. V shed 3 bases and J shed 0 bases, with 15 bases lying between them. Germline CDR1 is DFQATT and CDR2 is SNEGSKA (reference sequence). CDR3 DNA: TGCAGTGCTAGGCCCACCGGAACCCGCTCCTACGAGCAGTACTTC. Its protein is CSARPTGTRSYEQYF.